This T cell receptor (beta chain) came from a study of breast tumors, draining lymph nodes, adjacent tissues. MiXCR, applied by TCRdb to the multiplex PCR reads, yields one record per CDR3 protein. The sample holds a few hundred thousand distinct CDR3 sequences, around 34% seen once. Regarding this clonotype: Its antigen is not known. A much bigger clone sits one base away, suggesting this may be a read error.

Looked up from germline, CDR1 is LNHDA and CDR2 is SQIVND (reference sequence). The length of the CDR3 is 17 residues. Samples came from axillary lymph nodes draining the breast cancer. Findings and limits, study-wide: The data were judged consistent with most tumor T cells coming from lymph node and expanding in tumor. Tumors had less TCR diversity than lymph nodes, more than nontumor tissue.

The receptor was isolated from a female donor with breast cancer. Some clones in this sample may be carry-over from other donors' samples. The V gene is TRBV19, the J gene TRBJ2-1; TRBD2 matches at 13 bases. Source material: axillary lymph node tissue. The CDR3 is CASGTSGVGTSYNEQSF. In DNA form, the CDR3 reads TGTGCCAGCGGGACTAGCGGGGTAGGGACCTCCTACAATGAGCAGTCCTTC.